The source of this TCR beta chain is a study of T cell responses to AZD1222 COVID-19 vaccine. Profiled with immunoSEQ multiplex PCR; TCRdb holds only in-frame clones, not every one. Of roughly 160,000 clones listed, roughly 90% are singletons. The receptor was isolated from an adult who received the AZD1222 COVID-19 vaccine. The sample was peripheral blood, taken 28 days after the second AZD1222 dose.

As DNA, the CDR3 is TGTGCCAGTAGTATAATCCCCGGACAGAGGAGCAATCAGCCCCAGCATTTT. Amino acid sequence: CASSIIPGQRSNQPQHF. V gene TRBV19 combines with J gene TRBJ1-5; maybe TRBD1 (6 bases). The CDR3 length is 17 residues. Trimming pared 2 bases from V and 1 base from J, leaving 15 bases between. Germline V gene sequence: CDR1 LNHDA, CDR2 SQIVND (reference sequence). Based on the CDR3 plus reference TRBV19 and TRBJ1-5, the full variable domain is DGGITQSPKYLFRKEGQNVTLSCEQNLNHDAMYWYRQDPGQGLRLIYYSQIVNDFQKGDIAEGYSVSREKKESFPLTVTSAQKNPTAFYLCASSIIPGQRSNQPQHFGDGTRLSIL.